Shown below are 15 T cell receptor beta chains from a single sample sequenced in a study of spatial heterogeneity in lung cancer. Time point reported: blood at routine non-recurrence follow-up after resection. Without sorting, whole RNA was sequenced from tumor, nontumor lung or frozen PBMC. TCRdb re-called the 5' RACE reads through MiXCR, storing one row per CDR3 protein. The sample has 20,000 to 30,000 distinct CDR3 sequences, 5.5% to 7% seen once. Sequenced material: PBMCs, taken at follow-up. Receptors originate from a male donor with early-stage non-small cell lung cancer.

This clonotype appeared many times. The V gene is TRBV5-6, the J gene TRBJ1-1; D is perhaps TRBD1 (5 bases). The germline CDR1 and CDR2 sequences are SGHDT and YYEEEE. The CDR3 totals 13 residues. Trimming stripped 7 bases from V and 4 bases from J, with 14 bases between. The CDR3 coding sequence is TGTGCCAGCCATTTCGGCGGGGGCACTGAAGCTTTCTTT. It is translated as CASHFGGGTEAFF.

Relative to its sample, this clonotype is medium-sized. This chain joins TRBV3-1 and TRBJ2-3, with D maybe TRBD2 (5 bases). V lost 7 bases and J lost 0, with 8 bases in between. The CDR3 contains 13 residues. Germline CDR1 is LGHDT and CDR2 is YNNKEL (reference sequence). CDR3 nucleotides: TGTGCCAGCACCGGACTGAGCACAGATACGCAGTATTTT. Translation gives CASTGLSTDTQYF.

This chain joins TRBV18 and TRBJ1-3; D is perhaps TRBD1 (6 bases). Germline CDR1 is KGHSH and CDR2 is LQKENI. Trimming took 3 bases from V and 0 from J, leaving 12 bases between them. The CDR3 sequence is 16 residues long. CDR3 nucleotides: TGTGCCAGCTCACCGGGGACAACCTTCTCTGGAAACACCATATATTTT. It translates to CASSPGTTFSGNTIYF.

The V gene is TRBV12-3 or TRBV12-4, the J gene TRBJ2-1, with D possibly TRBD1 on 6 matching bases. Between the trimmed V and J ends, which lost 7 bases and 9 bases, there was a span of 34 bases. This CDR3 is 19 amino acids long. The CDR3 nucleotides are TGTGCCAGCACCATTCGACTCCCTGGACAGCGGCATTCCGCTGGTGAGCAGTTCTTC. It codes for CASTIRLPGQRHSAGEQFF.

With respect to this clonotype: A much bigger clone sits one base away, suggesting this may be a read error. This CDR3 is CASSLGGDYGYTF. In nucleotides, the CDR3 is TGTGCCAGCAGCCTTGGGGGAGACTATGGCTACACCTTC. The V gene is TRBV5-4, the J gene TRBJ1-2; D may be TRBD1 (5 bases). V lost 4 bases, J lost 3 bases, and 10 bases lay in between. The germline V gene encodes CDR1 SGHNT and CDR2 YYREEE (reference sequence). CDR3 length equals 13 residues. Variable domain in full (rest from reference TRBV5-4 and TRBJ1-2): ETGVTQSPTHLIKTRGQQVTLRCSSQSGHNTVSWYQQALGQGPQFIFQYYREEENGRGNFPPRFSGLQFPNYSSELNVNALELDDSALYLCASSLGGDYGYTFGSGTRLTVV.

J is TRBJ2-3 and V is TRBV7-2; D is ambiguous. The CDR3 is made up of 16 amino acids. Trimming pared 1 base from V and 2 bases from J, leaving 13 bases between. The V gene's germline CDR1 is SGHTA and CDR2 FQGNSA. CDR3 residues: CASSLEGGRNTDTQYF. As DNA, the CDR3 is TGTGCCAGCAGCTTAGAGGGCGGCCGGAACACAGATACGCAGTATTTT.

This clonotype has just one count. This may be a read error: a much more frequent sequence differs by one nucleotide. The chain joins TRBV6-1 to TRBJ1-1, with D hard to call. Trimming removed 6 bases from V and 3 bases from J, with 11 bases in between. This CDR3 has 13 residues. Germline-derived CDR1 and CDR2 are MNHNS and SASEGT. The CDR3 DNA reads TGTGCCAGCAGGGCGACATTGTACACTGAAGCTTTCTTT. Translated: CASRATLYTEAFF.

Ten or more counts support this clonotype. This CDR3 reads CASSSGQPTGELFF. CDR3 DNA: TGTGCCAGCAGTTCTGGGCAGCCGACCGGGGAGCTGTTTTTT. The chain employs TRBV6-4 and TRBJ2-2; no definite D call. Germline V gene lookup returns CDR1 MRHNA and CDR2 SNTAGT. The V end lost 5 bases, the J end lost 5 bases, and 12 bases lay between the germline ends. CDR3 length: 14 residues.

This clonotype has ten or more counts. The CDR3 DNA reads as TGTGCCAGCAGCCTAGGGACGCTAGCGGGAAAAAATACGCAGTATTTT. Residues: CASSLGTLAGKNTQYF. This chain links TRBV7-2 with TRBJ2-3; 9 bases fit TRBD2. Germline V gene data show CDR1 as SGHTA and CDR2 as FQGNSA. V lost 5 bases to trimming and J lost 7 bases; unmatched junction nucleotides: 13. This CDR3 contains 16 residues.

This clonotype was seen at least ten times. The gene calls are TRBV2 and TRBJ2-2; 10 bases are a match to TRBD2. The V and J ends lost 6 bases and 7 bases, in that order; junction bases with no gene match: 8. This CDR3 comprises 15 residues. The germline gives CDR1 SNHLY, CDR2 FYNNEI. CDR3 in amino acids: CASSFTSGTRGELFF. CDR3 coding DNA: TGTGCCAGCAGCTTTACTAGCGGGACGCGCGGGGAGCTGTTTTTT.

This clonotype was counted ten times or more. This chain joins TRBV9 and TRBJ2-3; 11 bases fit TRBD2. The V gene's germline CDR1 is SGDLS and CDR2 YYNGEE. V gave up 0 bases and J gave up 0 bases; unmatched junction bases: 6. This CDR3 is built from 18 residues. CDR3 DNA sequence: TGTGCCAGCAGCGTAGAACTAGCGGGGGCCTATAGCACAGATACGCAGTATTTT. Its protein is CASSVELAGAYSTDTQYF.

In nucleotides, the CDR3 is TGTGCCAGCAGCCTTCCCCTCCAGACTGAAGCTTTCTTT. It encodes CASSLPLQTEAFF. The chain recombines TRBV6-2 or TRBV6-3 with TRBJ1-1; no firm D call. CDR3 length: 13 amino acids. The germline V gene encodes CDR1 MNHEY and CDR2 SVGEGT. Between the trimmed V and J ends, which lost 6 bases and 5 bases, there was a span of 13 bases.

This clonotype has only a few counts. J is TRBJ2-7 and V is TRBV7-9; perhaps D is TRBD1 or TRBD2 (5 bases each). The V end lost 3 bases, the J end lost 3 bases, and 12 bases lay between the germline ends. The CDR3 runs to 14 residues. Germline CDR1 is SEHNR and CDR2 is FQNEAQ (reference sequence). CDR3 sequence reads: CASSLGESIYEQYF. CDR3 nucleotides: TGTGCCAGCAGCTTGGGGGAGTCAATCTACGAGCAGTACTTC.

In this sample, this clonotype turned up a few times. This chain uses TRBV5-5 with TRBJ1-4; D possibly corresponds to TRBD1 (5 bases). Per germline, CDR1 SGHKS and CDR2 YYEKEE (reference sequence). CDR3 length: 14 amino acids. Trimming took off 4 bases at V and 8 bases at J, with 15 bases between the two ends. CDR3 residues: CASSTTWDGEKLFF. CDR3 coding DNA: TGTGCCAGCAGCACTACCTGGGACGGCGAAAAACTGTTTTTT.

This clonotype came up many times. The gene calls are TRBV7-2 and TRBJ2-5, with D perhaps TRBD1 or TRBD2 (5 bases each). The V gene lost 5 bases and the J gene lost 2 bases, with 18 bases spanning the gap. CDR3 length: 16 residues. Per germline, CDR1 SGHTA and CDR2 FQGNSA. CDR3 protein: CASSPLPGTNQETQYF. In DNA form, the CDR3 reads TGTGCCAGCAGCCCCCTCCCCGGGACGAATCAAGAGACCCAGTACTTC.